This T cell receptor beta chain is drawn from a study of T cell repertoires in cytomegalovirus infection. Study summary: Recently identified HLA-C-restricted CMV epitopes were among the peptides used. Public TCR beta signature analysis indicated the presence of both CMV infection and matching HLA type.

TCRdb re-called the reads through MiXCR, storing one row per CDR3 protein. The sample carries about half a million distinct CDR3 sequences, 30% to 40% recorded once. This clonotype was counted between two and nine times. Its antigen is unidentified. Study-level findings and limits: Identification of carriers of CMV plus the relevant HLA was performed using cumulative public TCR beta family frequency.

The CDR3 extends over 14 amino acids. In germline, CDR1 is WSHSY, CDR2 SAAADI. V lost 3 bases, J lost 5 bases, and 6 bases stayed unmatched. This receptor was identified in a human donor in good health (CMV status not recorded). Some clones in this sample may be carry-over from other donors' samples. Sequenced material: cultured PBMCs, taken from culture after CMV antigen stimulation. This chain links TRBV10-2 with TRBJ2-7; 8 bases line up with TRBD2. In DNA form, the CDR3 reads TGCGCCAGCAGTGAATTTGCGGGAGGAAACGAGCAGTACGTC. Translated: CASSEFAGGNEQYV.